This TCR beta chain was profiled in a study of T cell responses to AZD1222 COVID-19 vaccine. Some clones are missing from TCRdb's copy, which holds only in-frame ones; the method was immunoSEQ multiplex PCR. The table includes some 120,000 clones, 92% detected once. This CDR3 has 16 residues. The germline V and J ends were trimmed by 0 bases and 3 bases, with 14 bases remaining between them. CDR1 and CDR2 from the germline V gene are PRHDT and FYEKMQ (reference sequence). Study-level results: There were repertoire samples only from the period after the peak T cell response. Unmutated variant regions are reportedly targeted by nearly half of spike-specific TCRs. Breadth and depth of Spike-specific TCRs rose after two AZD1222 doses.

Remarks on this clone: Antigen specificity is unknown.

The chain uses TRBV13 and TRBJ1-1; no definite D call. The origin of this receptor is an adult in good health. The sample here was peripheral blood, taken on day 0 of AZD1222 vaccination. The CDR3 DNA reads TGTGCCAGCAGCTTAGGCCTGAGACATAGGGACACTGAAGCTTTCTTT. Amino acid sequence: CASSLGLRHRDTEAFF.